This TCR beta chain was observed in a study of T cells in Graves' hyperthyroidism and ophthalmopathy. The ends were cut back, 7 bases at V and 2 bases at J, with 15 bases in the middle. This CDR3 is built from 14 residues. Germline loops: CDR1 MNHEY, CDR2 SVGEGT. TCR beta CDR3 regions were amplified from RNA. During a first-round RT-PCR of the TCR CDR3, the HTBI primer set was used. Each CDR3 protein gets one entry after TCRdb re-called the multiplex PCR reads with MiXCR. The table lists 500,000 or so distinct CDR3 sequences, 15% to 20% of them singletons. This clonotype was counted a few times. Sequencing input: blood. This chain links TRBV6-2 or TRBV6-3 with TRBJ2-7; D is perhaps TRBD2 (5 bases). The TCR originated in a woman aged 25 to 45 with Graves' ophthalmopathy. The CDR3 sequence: CASNPEEKTYEQYF. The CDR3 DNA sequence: TGTGCCAGCAATCCGGAGGAAAAGACCTACGAGCAGTACTTC.